Shown below are 26 T cell receptor beta chains from a single sample sequenced in a study of naive and memory T cell subsets (dated 2017 in TCRdb). To prepare the library, UMI-ligation and nested PCR was applied. The sequencer was an Illumina MiSeq. To cover both TRBC1 and TRBC2, the beta constant-region primer consisted of an equimolar mix of two oligonucleotides. TCRdb trimmed public reads at Q25 via fastp, called clones via MiXCR and kept in-frame beta chains. Rows are unified per CDR3 protein, each entry keeping the most common DNA and genes. This sample lists around 160,000 distinct CDR3 sequences; about 17% were detected once. Roughly 0.14% of the sample lies in the top ten. Sequenced material: naive CD4+ T cells from blood. Interpreted using the paper, the cell subset or site label stands for: naive T cells, CD45RA high CD27+. These receptors were collected from a human donor in good health.

This clonotype was found a few times. This rearrangement joins TRBV7-2 to TRBJ2-5, with D tentatively TRBD1 (5 bases). Trimming shortened V by 3 bases and J by 4 bases, and 6 bases separated the two germline ends. CDR3 size: 12 residues. Germline V lookup: CDR1 SGHTA, CDR2 FQGNSA. The CDR3 region is CASSLQGETQYF. CDR3 sequence (DNA): TGTGCCAGCAGCTTGCAGGGAGAGACCCAGTACTTC.

The chain has TRBV10-3 and TRBJ2-5; D call uncertain. The CDR3 length is 13 residues. The ends were cut back, 5 bases at V and 7 bases at J, with 14 bases in the middle. Germline V gene sequence: CDR1 ENHRY, CDR2 SYGVKD. CDR3 in amino acids: CAISSDGSGTQYF. The CDR3 bases are TGTGCCATCAGTAGTGATGGGTCGGGGACCCAGTACTTC.

This clonotype was observed a handful of times. One end of the junction does not line up with germline, which may come from a read error. The rearrangement uses TRBV4-2 and TRBJ2-3; possible D gene TRBD2, 5 bases. The CDR3 is made up of 15 amino acids. Per germline, CDR1 LGHNA and CDR2 YNFKEQ. The CDR3 loop is CASSQDRASRDTQYF. CDR3 sequence (DNA): TGTGCCAGCAGCCAAGATCGGGCTAGCAGAGATACGCAGTATTTT.

Many counts were recorded for this clonotype. This chain uses TRBV12-3 or TRBV12-4 with TRBJ1-5; D is uncertain. CDR3 length: 13 residues. V was trimmed by 3 bases and J by 3 bases, leaving 6 bases between them. The chain's CDR3 is CASSLAINQPQHF. DNA for the CDR3: TGTGCCAGCAGTTTGGCAATCAATCAGCCCCAGCATTTT.

This clonotype was picked up a small number of times. This chain uses TRBV25-1 with TRBJ2-7, with 7 bases matching TRBD1. V lost 3 bases to trimming and J lost 3 bases; unmatched junction nucleotides: 8. The germline V gene encodes CDR1 MGHDK and CDR2 SYGVNS. This CDR3 has 15 residues. CDR3 nucleotide sequence: TGTGCCAGCAGTGACCACAGGGGTTCTGGCTACGAGCAGTACTTC. It translates to CASSDHRGSGYEQYF.

The gene calls are TRBV20-1 and TRBJ2-5, with D hard to call. Trimming shortened V by 2 bases and J by 1 base, and 11 bases separated the two germline ends. CDR1 and CDR2 (germline): DFQATT, SNEGSKA (reference sequence). This CDR3 is built from 14 residues. CDR3 residues: CSARNVLVQETQYF. The CDR3 DNA reads as TGCAGTGCTAGAAACGTCCTGGTCCAAGAGACCCAGTACTTC.

This clonotype was seen repeatedly, ten times or more. The chain carries TRBV10-1 and TRBJ2-7; D uncertain. This CDR3 region has 13 residues. V was pared by 7 bases and J by 5 bases, with 15 bases between. Germline V lookup: CDR1 WNHNN, CDR2 SYGVQD (reference sequence). The CDR3 coding sequence is TGCGCCAGCAACATGGAGCCACGGGACGAGCAGTACTTC. Translated, it gives CASNMEPRDEQYF.

This rearrangement joins TRBV27 to TRBJ2-5, with 8 bases fitting TRBD2. The germline gives CDR1 MNHEY, CDR2 SMNVEV (reference sequence). The CDR3 runs 15 residues. The V segment lost 2 bases and the J segment 7 bases; nucleotides outside the gene matches: 9. The CDR3 DNA is TGTGCCAGCAGTTTAGGGGCGGGGGGTTCGTGGACCCAGTACTTC. The encoded protein is CASSLGAGGSWTQYF.

The genes are TRBV11-2 and TRBJ2-3; D is uncertain. This CDR3 spans 13 amino acids. V was shortened by 1 base and J by 14 bases, with 16 bases between the two germline ends. CDR1 is SGHAT and CDR2 is FQNNGV in the germline V gene. Here the CDR3 DNA reads TGTGCCAGCAGCTTAGTCGGACCTGGGTTAGTGTATTTT. Encoded protein: CASSLVGPGLVYF. Complete variable domain (other parts from reference TRBV11-2 and TRBJ2-3): EAGVAQSPRYKIIEKRQSVAFWCNPISGHATLYWYQQILGQGPKLLIQFQNNGVVDDSQLPKDRFSAERLKGVDSTLKIQPAKLEDSAVYLCASSLVGPGLVYFGPGTRLTVL.

The chain employs TRBV6-5 and TRBJ1-2; perhaps TRBD1 as D (5 bases). In germline, CDR1 is MNHEY, CDR2 SVGAGI. The CDR3 is 15 amino acids. V lost 0 bases and J lost 6, with 14 bases in between. This CDR3 is CASSYSEAGAHGYTF. Written as DNA, the CDR3 is TGTGCCAGCAGTTACTCGGAGGCTGGGGCCCATGGCTACACCTTC.

This rearrangement joins TRBV20-1 to TRBJ2-3, with D unclear. This CDR3 has 14 residues. From germline, CDR1 is DFQATT and CDR2 SNEGSKA (reference sequence). V lost 6 bases to trimming and J lost 0 bases, with 13 bases between them. CDR3 nucleotide sequence: TGCAGTGCCTATAGTGACTCTAGCACAGATACGCAGTATTTT. Amino acids: CSAYSDSSTDTQYF.

The CDR3 DNA reads as TGTGCCAGCAGTTACCGCAGTGAAGCTTTCTTT. Amino acid sequence: CASSYRSEAFF. This chain uses TRBV6-2 or TRBV6-3 with TRBJ1-1; D remains ambiguous. This CDR3 region has 11 residues. CDR1 and CDR2 from the germline V gene are MNHEY and SVGEGT. Trimming removed 2 bases from V and 7 bases from J, with 5 bases in between.

The CDR3 DNA sequence: TGTGCCAGCAGACTGGCCCACCACTACGAGCAGTACTTC. This translates into CASRLAHHYEQYF. The V call is TRBV7-2, the J call TRBJ2-7, with D unclear. V lost 6 bases, J lost 3 bases, and 12 bases lay in between. Germline assignment: CDR1 SGHTA and CDR2 FQGNSA. The CDR3 contains 13 residues.

V usage is TRBV11-3 and J usage is TRBJ1-1; tentative D call: TRBD1 (6 bases). Germline CDR1 reads SGHNT; CDR2 reads YENEEA. V lost 3 bases, J lost 2 bases, and 13 bases lay in between. This CDR3 comprises 15 residues. DNA for the CDR3: TGTGCCAGCAGCTTGAGCACAGGGCCAAACACTGAAGCTTTCTTT. Amino acids: CASSLSTGPNTEAFF.

V is TRBV10-3 and J is TRBJ2-7; a weak D match, TRBD1 (6 bases). The length of the CDR3 is 14 residues. In germline, CDR1 is ENHRY, CDR2 SYGVKD. Trimming took off 2 bases at V and 2 bases at J, with 10 bases between the two ends. The CDR3 nucleotides are TGTGCCATCAGTGAGCAACAGGGTACCTACGAGCAGTACTTC. Its protein is CAISEQQGTYEQYF.

The DNA of the CDR3 is TGTGCCAGCAGCCAAGAGTTTGAGGTGGGCTACAATGAGCAGTTCTTC. Translated: CASSQEFEVGYNEQFF. V and J are TRBV3-1 and TRBJ2-1; the D is unclear. The V and J ends lost 0 bases and 3 bases respectively, with 12 bases between them. The germline V gene has CDR1 LGHDT and CDR2 YNNKEL (reference sequence). The CDR3 length is 16 residues.

This clonotype has ten or more counts. The chain uses TRBV5-1 and TRBJ2-4; D not resolved. This CDR3 region has 14 residues. The V and J ends lost 5 bases and 0 bases respectively, with 9 bases between them. Looked up from germline, CDR1 is SGHRS and CDR2 is YFSETQ. The chain's CDR3 is CASRGNLAKNIQYF. The CDR3 region has the DNA TGCGCCAGCAGGGGAAATCTAGCCAAAAACATTCAGTACTTC.

This rearrangement joins TRBV12-3 or TRBV12-4 to TRBJ1-3; D is unclear. This CDR3 region has 15 residues. The V and J ends lost 3 bases and 0 bases respectively, with 9 bases between them. The CDR3 loop is CASSFRAASGNTIYF. The CDR3 DNA follows: TGTGCCAGCAGTTTTCGGGCAGCCTCTGGAAACACCATATATTTT.

The V gene is TRBV14, the J gene TRBJ1-1; no clear D gene. The length of the CDR3 is 17 residues. Trimming removed 3 bases from V and 0 bases from J, with 17 bases in between. Germline values: CDR1 SGHDN, CDR2 FVKESK. CDR3 in amino acids: CASSHDRTRVMNTEAFF. CDR3 bases: TGTGCCAGCAGCCATGATAGGACTAGGGTCATGAACACTGAAGCTTTCTTT.

The chain combines TRBV14 with TRBJ1-2; perhaps TRBD1 as D (6 bases). The CDR3 is 17 amino acids. Germline V gives CDR1 SGHDN, CDR2 FVKESK. The ends were cut back, 3 bases at V and 2 bases at J, with 19 bases in the middle. The CDR3: CASSHGTPEGANYGYTF. The DNA for the CDR3 is TGTGCCAGCAGCCATGGGACACCTGAAGGGGCCAACTATGGCTACACCTTC.

V usage is TRBV12-3 or TRBV12-4 and J usage is TRBJ2-2; 12 nucleotides align to TRBD2. The CDR3 runs 15 residues. Trimming at V came to 2 bases and at J to 6 bases, leaving 1 base not matched to a gene. CDR3 DNA sequence: TGTGCCAGCAGTTTACTAGCGGGAGGGGCCGGGGAGCTGTTTTTT. This encodes CASSLLAGGAGELFF.

This clonotype was counted only a few times. The rearrangement links TRBV14 to TRBJ2-3, with 7 bases that match TRBD2. Germline V lookup: CDR1 SGHDN, CDR2 FVKESK. The junction had 7 bases not matched to a gene; V was cut back by 4 bases and J by 0 bases. This CDR3 is 16 amino acids long. CDR3 in DNA: TGTGCCAGCAGCCCAGGACTAGGCCCTAGCACAGATACGCAGTATTTT. Translating it yields CASSPGLGPSTDTQYF.

This clonotype was picked up a small number of times. The chain links TRBV3-1 to TRBJ2-3, with a weak D call TRBD1 (7 bases). CDR3 length: 16 residues. Trimming removed 2 bases at V and 3 bases at J, with 15 bases between. Germline assignment: CDR1 LGHDT and CDR2 YNNKEL (reference sequence). This chain's CDR3 is CASSQWQGGVTDTQYF. In DNA form, the CDR3 reads TGTGCCAGCAGCCAATGGCAGGGGGGAGTAACAGATACGCAGTATTTT.

The rearrangement uses TRBV6-5 and TRBJ2-1, with 11 bases fitting TRBD2. CDR3 size: 18 residues. Germline-derived CDR1 and CDR2 are MNHEY and SVGAGI. V gave up 4 bases and J gave up 5 bases; unmatched junction bases: 13. The CDR3, as DNA: TGTGCCAGCAGTTTGTTTTCGAGGGCTAGCGGGAGGAACAATGAGCAGTTCTTC. Amino acids: CASSLFSRASGRNNEQFF.

The chain employs TRBV27 and TRBJ2-5; D possibly corresponds to TRBD2 (6 bases). This CDR3 is 13 amino acids long. Germline loops: CDR1 MNHEY, CDR2 SMNVEV (reference sequence). Between the trimmed V and J ends, which lost 5 bases and 7 bases, there was a span of 14 bases. CDR3 nucleotides: TGTGCCAGCAGTCAATCTAGCGAGGGGACCCAGTACTTC. This translates into CASSQSSEGTQYF.

This clonotype came up a few times. V is TRBV7-2 and J is TRBJ1-4, with D unresolved. Trimming removed 2 bases at V and 5 bases at J, with 12 bases between. From germline, CDR1 is SGHTA and CDR2 FQGNSA. The length of the CDR3 is 15 residues. The CDR3 DNA sequence: TGTGCCAGCAGCTTAAGAGGCAGGCCAAATGAAAAACTGTTTTTT. This gives the protein CASSLRGRPNEKLFF. Using reference TRBV7-2 and TRBJ1-4 for the parts outside the CDR3, the full variable domain is GAGVSQSPSNKVTEKGKDVELRCDPISGHTALYWYRQSLGQGLEFLIYFQGNSAPDKSGLPSDRFSAERTGGSVSTLTIQRTQQEDSAVYLCASSLRGRPNEKLFFGSGTQLSVL.